This passage covers 26 T cell receptor beta chains from one sample sequenced in a study of cytomegalovirus exposure and HLA in healthy donors. Data came from immunoSEQ multiplex PCR; TCRdb stores just in-frame clones and leaves some out. Of 100,000 to 150,000 clones listed, roughly 89% were seen once; the top ten hold 1% to 1.5%. Material for sequencing was PBMCs. All receptors come from a woman aged 18-29 years in good health and CMV-seronegative.

V usage is TRBV6-1 and J usage is TRBJ1-1; TRBD1 is a possible D gene (6 bases). The CDR3 has 14 residues. CDR1 and CDR2 from the germline V gene are MNHNS and SASEGT. With 7 bases removed from V and 5 bases from J, the gap between germline ends came to 17 bases. The CDR3, as DNA: TGTGCCAGCACCCGGGACATTCTTAGGACTGAAGCTTTCTTT. The encoded protein is CASTRDILRTEAFF.

This clone was seen once. The rearrangement joins TRBV6-1 to TRBJ1-4, with D perhaps matching TRBD1 (5 bases). The length of the CDR3 is 13 residues. Trimming stripped 6 bases from V and 6 bases from J, with 11 bases between. In germline, CDR1 is MNHNS, CDR2 SASEGT. As DNA, the CDR3 is TGTGCCAGCAGGACAGAATTTCATGAAAAACTGTTTTTT. It is translated as CASRTEFHEKLFF.

J is TRBJ2-5 and V is TRBV10-3; 7 bases fit TRBD1. V gave up 6 bases and J gave up 0 bases; unmatched junction bases: 1. The germline V gene encodes CDR1 ENHRY and CDR2 SYGVKD. The CDR3 loop spans 13 amino acids. CDR3 protein: CAISGQDQETQYF. CDR3 DNA sequence: TGTGCCATCAGCGGACAGGACCAAGAGACCCAGTACTTC.

The chain combines TRBV27 with TRBJ1-1; a possible D gene is TRBD1 (6 bases). Trimming cost V 4 bases and J 5 bases, with 14 bases left between them. This CDR3 spans 14 amino acids. Per germline, CDR1 MNHEY and CDR2 SMNVEV (reference sequence). CDR3 protein: CASSSQGYRTEAFF. The CDR3 bases are TGTGCCAGCAGTTCCCAGGGGTATCGGACTGAAGCTTTCTTT.

The rearrangement joins TRBV4-1 to TRBJ1-5; D is uncertain. V lost 4 bases and J lost 3, with 13 bases in between. Germline values: CDR1 MGHRA, CDR2 YSYEKL. The CDR3 is made up of 15 amino acids. The CDR3 nucleotides are TGCGCCAGCAGCCGCGACATGGGTTCCAATCAGCCCCAGCATTTT. It specifies CASSRDMGSNQPQHF.

The chain has TRBV7-9 and TRBJ1-5, with D tentatively TRBD1 (6 bases). Trimming took 1 base from V and 6 from J, leaving 13 bases between them. Germline-derived CDR1 and CDR2 are SEHNR and FQNEAQ (reference sequence). The CDR3 consists of 15 residues. In DNA form, the CDR3 reads TGTGCCAGCAGCTTAGGGGAAGGGGGATCTCAGCCCCAGCATTTT. Residues: CASSLGEGGSQPQHF.

This chain connects TRBV12-5 to TRBJ2-2; weak D call: TRBD1 (6 bases). CDR1 and CDR2 (germline): LGHNT, FRNRAP. V was trimmed by 3 bases and J by 4 bases, leaving 15 bases between them. This CDR3 spans 16 amino acids. CDR3 DNA: TGTGCTAGTGGTTTCTCCACAGGGCGGTTCACCGGGGAGCTGTTTTTT. It is translated as CASGFSTGRFTGELFF.

The rearrangement joins TRBV5-1 to TRBJ2-7; TRBD2 aligns across 7 bases. CDR1 and CDR2 from the germline V gene are SGHRS and YFSETQ. The CDR3 runs to 14 residues. Trimming at V came to 3 bases and at J to 7 bases, leaving 10 bases not matched to a gene. The chain's CDR3 is CASSSGLAALEQYF. The CDR3 DNA reads as TGCGCCAGCAGCTCGGGGCTAGCGGCCCTGGAGCAGTACTTC.

The table lists this clone with a count of one. The V call is TRBV5-1, the J call TRBJ2-5; D remains ambiguous. CDR1 is SGHRS and CDR2 is YFSETQ in the germline V gene. This CDR3 has 12 residues. Trimming removed 2 bases from V and 2 bases from J, with 4 bases in between. The CDR3 loop is CASSFGQETQYF. CDR3 bases: TGCGCCAGCAGCTTCGGGCAAGAGACCCAGTACTTC.

V gene TRBV7-6 combines with J gene TRBJ2-1; TRBD2 matches at 9 bases. The CDR3 has 16 amino acids. Germline lookup yields CDR1 SGHVS and CDR2 FNYEAQ. J was trimmed by 14 bases and V by 3 bases; bases with no gene match: 17. CDR3 loop: CASSLAGLAGNTVEFF. In DNA, the CDR3 is TGTGCCAGCAGCTTGGCGGGTCTAGCGGGAAATACCGTGGAGTTCTTC.

This clone came up once. This chain connects TRBV5-1 to TRBJ1-1; the match to TRBD1 covers 8 bases. Germline CDR1 is SGHRS and CDR2 is YFSETQ. The CDR3 sequence is 15 residues long. Losses at the gene ends were 0 bases for V and 1 base for J; bases not matched to a gene: 2. The CDR3 region is CASSLAGTGNTEAFF. The CDR3 region has the DNA TGCGCCAGCAGCTTGGCCGGGACAGGGAACACTGAAGCTTTCTTT.

The rearrangement joins TRBV6-1 to TRBJ2-1; the match to TRBD2 covers 13 bases. In germline, CDR1 is MNHNS, CDR2 SASEGT. The trim removed 6 bases at V and 6 bases at J, leaving 5 bases unmatched. This CDR3 spans 15 amino acids. The CDR3 sequence: CASSQGLAGRNEQFF. The CDR3, as DNA: TGTGCCAGCAGCCAGGGACTAGCGGGGCGCAATGAGCAGTTCTTC.

The chain joins TRBV7-2 to TRBJ2-7; 7 bases match TRBD2. The CDR3 runs to 15 residues. V lost 1 base, J lost 3 bases, and 6 bases stayed unmatched. From germline, CDR1 is SGHTA and CDR2 FQGNSA. Written as DNA, the CDR3 is TGTGCCAGCAGCTTAGTACCCGGGGGGAACTACGAGCAGTACTTC. This codes for CASSLVPGGNYEQYF.

The chain couples TRBV6-5 to TRBJ1-5; TRBD1 might be the D (5 bases). Germline CDR1 is MNHEY and CDR2 is SVGAGI. The CDR3 contains 13 residues. V was shortened by 4 bases and J by 4 bases, with 8 bases between the two germline ends. The CDR3 sequence: CASSSQENQPQHF. The DNA for the CDR3 is TGTGCCAGCAGTTCACAGGAGAATCAGCCCCAGCATTTT.

This chain links TRBV5-8 with TRBJ2-2; D possibly corresponds to TRBD1 (6 bases). CDR3 size: 16 residues. V was shortened by 4 bases and J by 0 bases, with 13 bases between the two germline ends. Germline-derived CDR1 and CDR2 are SGHTS and YDEGEE. This chain's CDR3 is CASSQQGSANTGELFF. The CDR3, as DNA: TGTGCCAGCAGCCAACAGGGTTCCGCGAACACCGGGGAGCTGTTTTTT.

The chain recombines TRBV7-9 with TRBJ1-1; maybe TRBD1 (6 bases). Germline-derived CDR1 and CDR2 are SEHNR and FQNEAQ (reference sequence). This CDR3 contains 14 residues. V was shortened by 4 bases and J by 11 bases, with 20 bases between the two germline ends. The CDR3 nucleotides are TGTGCCAGCAGCTCAACAGGGAGGGGCGGGGCGGCTTTCTTT. Protein product: CASSSTGRGGAAFF.

The chain couples TRBV5-1 to TRBJ1-1; tentative D call: TRBD1 (6 bases). CDR3 length: 13 residues. Germline assignment: CDR1 SGHRS and CDR2 YFSETQ. The germline V and J ends were trimmed by 0 bases and 11 bases, with 14 bases remaining between them. CDR3 coding DNA: TGCGCCAGCAGCTTGGCCGAAGCAGGGGATGCTTTCTTT. It is translated as CASSLAEAGDAFF.

The chain combines TRBV14 with TRBJ2-1; D call uncertain. The V gene's germline CDR1 is SGHDN and CDR2 FVKESK. The V end was cut by 4 bases, the J end by 7 bases, with 8 bases between. The CDR3 loop spans 12 amino acids. Here the CDR3 reads CASSPFVNEQFF. CDR3 coding DNA: TGTGCCAGCAGCCCTTTCGTGAATGAGCAGTTCTTC.

This clone was counted a single time. This chain connects TRBV4-1 to TRBJ1-4, with D perhaps TRBD1 (6 bases). The CDR3 totals 18 residues. Trimming cost V 4 bases and J 8 bases, with 26 bases left between them. The germline gives CDR1 MGHRA, CDR2 YSYEKL. The CDR3 DNA follows: TGCGCCAGCAGCCTCCACGATCCGGTTTTGGGGGCCCGAGAAAAACTGTTTTTT. It encodes CASSLHDPVLGAREKLFF.

The chain uses TRBV27 and TRBJ2-3; a possible D gene is TRBD2 (6 bases). The germline V gene has CDR1 MNHEY and CDR2 SMNVEV (reference sequence). With 5 bases removed from V and 6 bases from J, the gap between germline ends came to 15 bases. The CDR3 consists of 14 residues. In nucleotides, the CDR3 is TGTGCCAGCAGTCCGTCGGGCGGGGACGATACGCAGTATTTT. It is translated as CASSPSGGDDTQYF.

This chain joins TRBV19 and TRBJ2-1; TRBD1 is a possible D gene (7 bases). This CDR3 is 13 amino acids long. The ends were cut back, 7 bases at V and 7 bases at J, with 14 bases in the middle. The germline CDR1 and CDR2 sequences are LNHDA and SQIVND (reference sequence). In DNA form, the CDR3 reads TGTGCCAGTACTAGGGCAGGGGGGAATGAGCAGTTCTTC. It yields the protein CASTRAGGNEQFF.

The CDR3: CASGEQGLDYGYTF. The CDR3 nucleotides are TGTGCCAGCGGGGAACAGGGTTTAGACTATGGCTACACCTTC. The gene calls are TRBV25-1 and TRBJ1-2, with D possibly matching TRBD1 (6 bases). Germline CDR1 and CDR2: MGHDK and SYGVNS. V dropped 8 bases and J dropped 3 bases, with 16 bases sitting between them. The CDR3 has 14 residues.

The chain carries TRBV5-4 and TRBJ1-2; D is perhaps TRBD1 (5 bases). Trimming left V 0 bases short and J 2 bases short, with 11 bases between. Germline V gives CDR1 SGHNT, CDR2 YYREEE (reference sequence). The CDR3 runs to 15 residues. In DNA form, the CDR3 reads TGTGCCAGCAGCTTGGGACAGCCTGCAAACTATGGCTACACCTTC. This encodes CASSLGQPANYGYTF.

The V and J genes are TRBV9 and TRBJ1-6; TRBD1 aligns across 9 bases. The CDR3 contains 16 residues. Unmatched junction bases numbered 10, after V lost 4 bases and J lost 8 bases. Germline CDR1 and CDR2: SGDLS and YYNGEE. CDR3 sequence reads: CASSPRGGQGDSPLHF. Written as DNA, the CDR3 is TGTGCCAGCAGCCCGCGTGGGGGACAGGGAGATTCACCCCTCCACTTT.

The genes are TRBV7-9 and TRBJ2-7, with a weak D call TRBD1 (6 bases). Germline V gene sequence: CDR1 SEHNR, CDR2 FQNEAQ (reference sequence). The V end was cut by 5 bases, the J end by 3 bases, with 11 bases between. The CDR3 covers 13 residues. CDR3 sequence (DNA): TGTGCCAGCAGCCCTCGACAGGACTACGAGCAGTACTTC. Its translation is CASSPRQDYEQYF.

The rearrangement links TRBV6-1 to TRBJ1-2; D is perhaps TRBD1 (5 bases). This CDR3 region has 13 residues. Per germline, CDR1 MNHNS and CDR2 SASEGT. Deletions cut 4 bases from V and 2 bases from J, with 8 bases between. The CDR3 coding sequence is TGTGCCAGCAGTGTACAGGAGAACTATGGCTACACCTTC. This encodes CASSVQENYGYTF.